This T cell receptor beta chain was retrieved from a study of T cells after yellow fever vaccination. The 5'RACE template-switching step produced TCR cDNA and added a universal primer site and UMIs. TCRdb re-analysed the 5' RACE reads in MiXCR, keeping a single row per CDR3 protein. The sample contains about 320,000 distinct CDR3 sequences, over 8.5% of which appear only once. This clonotype was seen only a few times. Its target is unknown. Trimming took off 3 bases at V and 4 bases at J, with 10 bases between the two ends. The CDR3 is made up of 13 amino acids. The germline V gene encodes CDR1 DFQATT and CDR2 SNEGSKA (reference sequence). Study-wide findings and caveats: Clonotypes appearing in both CD4 and CD8 compartments existed, and their share was small. Most clones from primary vaccination resurfaced after the booster (around 97% CD4, approximately 88% CD8).

The chain links TRBV20-1 to TRBJ2-4, with no clear D. The sample in question was CD4+ T cells sorted from PBMCs, obtained 45 days after the yellow fever booster vaccination. This receptor was identified in a man younger than 30 who received the YFV17D yellow fever vaccine. The CDR3: CSASLLEKNIQYF. The CDR3 nucleotides read TGCAGTGCTAGCTTACTGGAAAAAAACATTCAGTACTTC.